This T cell receptor (beta chain) derives from a study of cytomegalovirus exposure and HLA in healthy donors. PCR employed 60 Vbeta and 13 Jbeta primers. Only in-frame clones appear in the TCRdb table, and some are missing; sequencing was by immunoSEQ multiplex PCR. Among approximately 130,000 clones listed, around 74% were seen once. In its sample, this clone was seen once. The antigen remains unidentified. Study-level points and caveats: Being productive about 87% or about 30% of the time was typical of most TCR beta V segments in an earlier analysis.

The material sequenced was PBMCs. This receptor was taken from a man between 25 and 39 years old in good health and CMV-seronegative.

CDR3 sequence reads: CASSQTGDHTDTQYF. In nucleotides, the CDR3 is TGTGCCAGCAGCCAAACAGGGGACCACACAGATACGCAGTATTTT. The rearrangement joins TRBV7-2 to TRBJ2-3, with 7 positions matching TRBD1. V shed 5 bases, J shed 2 bases, and the junction held 7 bases outside the gene matches. The CDR3 spans 15 residues. Per germline, CDR1 SGHTA and CDR2 FQGNSA.